These 9 T cell receptor beta chains came from one sample sequenced in a study of read filtering for tumor transcriptome and immune sequencing. From approximately 400 ng of RNA, a library with molecular barcoded alpha/delta and beta/gamma adaptors was made. TCRdb fed the reads into MiXCR, producing one record per CDR3 protein. This table has roughly 41,000 distinct CDR3 sequences, roughly 15% appearing once. The sequenced material came from a population of CD138-negative cells sorted from bone marrow. These TCRs come from a donor aged 40 or older with multiple myeloma.

This clonotype was counted many times. This sequence joins TRBV15 and TRBJ2-1, with TRBD2 identical over 12 bases. Germline V gives CDR1 LNHNV, CDR2 YYDKDF (reference sequence). The CDR3 contains 16 residues. J was trimmed by 7 bases and V by 2 bases; bases with no gene match: 6. Written as DNA, the CDR3 is TGTGCCACCAGCAGACGGACTAGCGGGATAGGGAATGAGCAGTTCTTC. Its protein product is CATSRRTSGIGNEQFF.

This clonotype was recorded many times. This chain uses TRBV4-3 with TRBJ2-3; 7 nucleotides align to TRBD1. This CDR3 has 14 amino acids. The V segment lost 4 bases and the J segment 3 bases; nucleotides outside the gene matches: 4. CDR1 is LGHNA and CDR2 is YSLEER in the germline V gene. The CDR3 DNA is TGCGCCAGCAGCCTGGGACAGCCGACAGATACGCAGTATTTT. Residues: CASSLGQPTDTQYF.

The chain links TRBV29-1 to TRBJ1-4; 10 nucleotides match TRBD2. The DNA end lines up better with TRBJ2-3; the J call may be wrong. The V gene's germline CDR1 is SQVTM and CDR2 ANQGSEA. This CDR3 is 14 amino acids long. CDR3 region: CSALSGTSAFVQYF. The CDR3 region has the DNA TGCAGCGCCCTGTCCGGGACTAGCGCTTTTGTGCAGTATTTT.

This clonotype has at least ten counts. The chain employs TRBV5-1 and TRBJ2-2, with D possibly called TRBD1 or TRBD2 (6 bases each). The ends were cut back, 2 bases at V and 4 bases at J, with 12 bases in the middle. The germline V gene encodes CDR1 SGHRS and CDR2 YFSETQ. This CDR3 comprises 15 residues. The CDR3 DNA follows: TGCGCCAGCAGCTTACAGGGACTTGGCACCGGGGAGCTGTTTTTT. As protein: CASSLQGLGTGELFF.

This clonotype was detected many times. The chain combines TRBV28 with TRBJ2-7; tentatively, D is TRBD1 (6 bases). Germline V gene data show CDR1 as MDHEN and CDR2 as SYDVKM. The CDR3 spans 15 residues. Trimming shortened V by 7 bases and J by 0 bases, and 16 bases separated the two germline ends. For the CDR3, the DNA is TGTGCCAGCAAACCGGGACATAGAAGCTCCTACGAGCAGTACTTC. It translates to CASKPGHRSSYEQYF.

V gene TRBV20-1 combines with J gene TRBJ1-3; a weak D match, TRBD1 (6 bases). V dropped 5 bases and J dropped 0 bases, with 14 bases sitting between them. Germline lookup yields CDR1 DFQATT and CDR2 SNEGSKA (reference sequence). The CDR3 loop spans 15 amino acids. The DNA for the CDR3 is TGCAGTGCTTGGGGGCAGGGGAACTCTGGAAACACCATATATTTT. Its protein product is CSAWGQGNSGNTIYF.

This clonotype turned up a few times. The chain uses TRBV13 and TRBJ2-7; TRBD2 aligns across 14 bases. The CDR3 runs to 15 residues. The junction had 2 bases not matched to a gene; V was cut back by 5 bases and J by 2 bases. Germline values: CDR1 PRHDT, CDR2 FYEKMQ (reference sequence). CDR3 nucleotides: TGTGCCAGCAGCCCGGGACTAGCGGGGGCCTACGAGCAGTACTTC. Protein sequence: CASSPGLAGAYEQYF.

In the case of this clonotype: The likely explanation is a read error, given a far larger clone one base away. V usage is TRBV11-2 and J usage is TRBJ2-5; unclear D gene. V gave up 8 bases and J gave up 5 bases, with 9 bases separating them. Germline lookup yields CDR1 SGHAT and CDR2 FQNNGV. The CDR3 sequence is 11 residues long. The chain's CDR3 is CASGSGETQYF. CDR3 nucleotides: TGTGCCAGCGGCTCCGGGGAGACCCAGTACTTC.

This clonotype came up once. A single base separates this from a much larger clone, so it may be a read error. V gene TRBV30 combines with J gene TRBJ1-5, with 7 positions matching TRBD1. Germline V lookup: CDR1 GTSNPN, CDR2 SVGIG (reference sequence). The CDR3 loop spans 13 amino acids. In DNA form, the CDR3 reads TGTGCCTTCGTGACAGGGTCGGGTCAGCTCCAGCATTTT. Protein: CAFVTGSGQLQHF.